A single sample is the source of the 25 T cell receptor beta chains below, sequenced in a study of brain metastases from non-small cell lung cancer. Data came from immunoSEQ multiplex PCR; TCRdb stores just in-frame clones and leaves some out. The sample has 2,500 to 3,000 clones; about four fifths are singletons. Sequencing used primary lung tumor tissue. All receptors come from a donor aged 40 or older with non-small cell lung cancer.

The chain joins TRBV19 to TRBJ1-2; D is unclear. The CDR3 runs 13 residues. Germline-derived CDR1 and CDR2 are LNHDA and SQIVND (reference sequence). V lost 8 bases to trimming and J lost 0 bases, with 10 bases between them. CDR3 amino acids: CASAGRPNYGYTF. The CDR3 DNA reads as TGTGCCAGTGCCGGACGTCCTAACTATGGCTACACCTTC. Full variable domain (rest looked up from reference TRBV19 and TRBJ1-2): DGGITQSPKYLFRKEGQNVTLSCEQNLNHDAMYWYRQDPGQGLRLIYYSQIVNDFQKGDIAEGYSVSREKKESFPLTVTSAQKNPTAFYLCASAGRPNYGYTFGSGTRLTVV.

This clone was observed a few times. The chain employs TRBV7-3 and TRBJ2-1; TRBD2 is a possible D gene (6 bases). The CDR3 is 11 amino acids. Germline V gene data show CDR1 as SGHTA and CDR2 as FQGTGA. V gave up 5 bases and J gave up 10 bases, with 9 bases separating them. The CDR3 DNA follows: TGTGCCAGCAGCCTCGGGGGAGAGCAGTTCTTC. Translated: CASSLGGEQFF.

This clone was recorded only once. CDR3 residues: CASSFRGSGNTIYF. The CDR3 region has the DNA TGTGCCAGCAGCTTCAGGGGTTCTGGAAACACCATATATTTT. The gene calls are TRBV3-1 (or the pseudogene TRBV3-2) and TRBJ1-3; TRBD1 is a possible D gene (6 bases). This CDR3 has 14 amino acids. V was shortened by 5 bases and J by 1 base, with 9 bases between the two germline ends. CDR1 and CDR2 (germline): LGHDT, YNNKEL (reference sequence).

This chain joins TRBV2 and TRBJ2-3, with unresolved D. From germline, CDR1 is SNHLY and CDR2 FYNNEI. The CDR3 is 13 residues long. The V end was cut by 7 bases, the J end by 0 bases, with 8 bases between. CDR3 sequence: CASNFRSTDTQYF. The CDR3, as DNA: TGTGCCAGCAATTTTAGAAGCACAGATACGCAGTATTTT.

The V call is TRBV6-5, the J call TRBJ2-3; TRBD2 might be the D (5 bases). The CDR3 is 15 amino acids. The germline gives CDR1 MNHEY, CDR2 SVGAGI. Trimming removed 0 bases from V and 5 bases from J, with 12 bases in between. The CDR3 loop is CASSYSKGAGDTQYF. The CDR3, as DNA: TGTGCCAGCAGTTACTCGAAGGGAGCCGGAGATACGCAGTATTTT.

This clone appeared a few times. This chain connects TRBV7-9 to TRBJ2-2; 12 positions agree with TRBD2. Germline CDR1 SEHNR, CDR2 FQNEAQ (reference sequence). The CDR3 runs 15 residues. V was pared by 6 bases and J by 7 bases, with 6 bases of the junction left unmatched. CDR3 DNA: TGTGCCAGCAGACCCGGACTAGCGGGACTCGGGGAGCTGTTTTTT. It yields the protein CASRPGLAGLGELFF.

The chain carries TRBV6-1 and TRBJ1-5, with D tentatively TRBD1 (5 bases). Germline CDR1 reads MNHNS; CDR2 reads SASEGT. CDR3 size: 15 residues. The V end was cut by 1 base, the J end by 6 bases, with 13 bases between. The CDR3 DNA reads TGTGCCAGCAGTGAAGAAGACAGAACCGGTCAGCCCCAGCATTTT. Translation gives CASSEEDRTGQPQHF.

V usage is TRBV27 and J usage is TRBJ2-3; a possible D gene is TRBD1 (5 bases). The CDR3 covers 16 residues. CDR1 and CDR2 from the germline V gene are MNHEY and SMNVEV (reference sequence). The CDR3 here is CEDRLQGTLCTDTQYF. As DNA, the CDR3 is TGTGAAGACCGCCTCCAGGGAACTTTGTGCACAGATACGCAGTATTTT.

The V gene is TRBV10-3, the J gene TRBJ2-7; D gene uncertain. There are 14 residues in the CDR3. The V end lost 2 bases, the J end lost 2 bases, and 10 bases lay between the germline ends. CDR1 is ENHRY, CDR2 SYGVKD, per germline. The CDR3: CAISEAGSTYEQYF. The CDR3 DNA follows: TGTGCCATCAGTGAGGCCGGGTCAACCTACGAGCAGTACTTC.

This clone was found once. The chain links TRBV7-9 to TRBJ2-7, with a weak D call TRBD2 (6 bases). The length of the CDR3 is 16 residues. V gave up 7 bases and J gave up 2 bases, with 21 bases separating them. CDR1 and CDR2 from the germline V gene are SEHNR and FQNEAQ (reference sequence). The CDR3 sequence is CASTSTRDLHTYEQYF. The CDR3 DNA reads TGTGCCAGCACCTCAACCAGGGACTTGCATACCTACGAGCAGTACTTC.

Sample share makes this clone large. The chain recombines TRBV6-2 or TRBV6-3 with TRBJ2-1; no clear D gene. The CDR3 totals 15 residues. The germline V and J ends were trimmed by 2 bases and 7 bases, with 15 bases remaining between them. CDR1 is MNHEY and CDR2 is SVGEGT in the germline V gene. The CDR3 reads CASSYLAERENEQFF. The CDR3 DNA sequence: TGTGCCAGCAGTTACCTGGCGGAAAGGGAAAATGAGCAGTTCTTC.

The chain uses TRBV10-3 and TRBJ2-3; 11 nucleotides line up with TRBD2. Per the germline V gene, CDR1 is ENHRY and CDR2 is SYGVKD. This CDR3 spans 17 amino acids. V was clipped by 4 bases and J by 0 bases; unmatched bases: 6. The CDR3 region is CAISGGTSGVSTDTQYF. CDR3 coding DNA: TGTGCCATCAGTGGAGGGACTAGCGGAGTAAGCACAGATACGCAGTATTTT.

The V call is TRBV19, the J call TRBJ2-7; TRBD1 matches 10 bases. CDR1 is LNHDA, CDR2 SQIVND, per germline (reference sequence). After removal of 7 bases from V and 7 bases from J, the junction contained 13 bases not matched to a gene. The CDR3 runs to 15 residues. In DNA, the CDR3 is TGTGCCAGTACCCTTTCAGGACCGGGACAGGGGGAGCAGTACTTC. Amino acids: CASTLSGPGQGEQYF.

The rearrangement joins TRBV6-6 to TRBJ2-1; TRBD1 might be the D (5 bases). Trimming shortened V by 7 bases and J by 0 bases, and 7 bases separated the two germline ends. Germline CDR1 reads MNHNY; CDR2 reads SVGAGI (reference sequence). The CDR3 consists of 13 residues. The CDR3 loop reads CASTQGSYNEQFF. The CDR3, as DNA: TGTGCCAGCACGCAGGGCTCCTACAATGAGCAGTTCTTC.

This sequence joins TRBV27 and TRBJ2-7; D gene ambiguous. Looked up from germline, CDR1 is MNHEY and CDR2 is SMNVEV (reference sequence). CDR3 length equals 13 residues. The ends were cut back, 2 bases at V and 9 bases at J, with 14 bases in the middle. DNA for the CDR3: TGTGCCAGCAGTTTAAGTAACAGTCTAGTGCAGTACTTC. Translating it yields CASSLSNSLVQYF.

This sequence joins TRBV14 and TRBJ2-3; tentatively, D is TRBD2 (6 bases). The CDR3 totals 13 residues. With 4 bases removed from V and 5 bases from J, the gap between germline ends came to 10 bases. Germline CDR1 reads SGHDN; CDR2 reads FVKESK. CDR3: CASSRQEGDTQYF. The CDR3 DNA reads as TGTGCCAGCAGCCGTCAGGAGGGAGATACGCAGTATTTT.

V is TRBV6-2 or TRBV6-3 and J is TRBJ2-2; TRBD1 is a possible D gene (6 bases). Germline V gene lookup returns CDR1 MNHEY and CDR2 SVGEGT. V gave up 5 bases and J gave up 0 bases, with 13 bases separating them. This CDR3 has 16 residues. CDR3 coding DNA: TGTGCCAGCAGTAGCGAGGGACATGCGAACACCGGGGAGCTGTTTTTT. Translation: CASSSEGHANTGELFF.

V gene TRBV6-2 or TRBV6-3 combines with J gene TRBJ2-7; 14 nucleotides match TRBD2. Germline V lookup: CDR1 MNHEY, CDR2 SVGEGT. Trimming at V came to 3 bases and at J to 4 bases, leaving 8 bases not matched to a gene. The CDR3 covers 17 residues. The CDR3 DNA sequence: TGTGCCAGCAGTTATTTGACTAGCGGGAGGGCCGAGTACGAGCAGTACTTC. This sequence encodes CASSYLTSGRAEYEQYF.

This clone has only one observation. Additional DNA sequences in this sample encode the identical CDR3. This rearrangement joins TRBV27 to TRBJ2-7; maybe TRBD2 (5 bases). The CDR3 consists of 12 residues. The germline V and J ends were trimmed by 8 bases and 2 bases, with 10 bases remaining between them. Germline CDR1 reads MNHEY; CDR2 reads SMNVEV (reference sequence). The CDR3 spells CASRDRTYEQYF. The CDR3 nucleotides read TGTGCCAGCCGGGATAGGACCTACGAGCAGTACTTC.

J is TRBJ2-7 and V is TRBV11-3, with 8 bases identical to TRBD1. The V gene's germline CDR1 is SGHNT and CDR2 YENEEA. The CDR3 sequence is 14 residues long. The ends lost 3 bases at V and 6 bases at J; junction bases unmatched: 7. The CDR3 DNA is TGTGCCAGCAGCTTGCACAGGGGGTTCCTCGAGCAGTACTTC. Its translation is CASSLHRGFLEQYF.

The chain links TRBV7-2 to TRBJ2-7; TRBD2 matches 7 bases. Trimming removed 2 bases from V and 4 bases from J; junction bases left unmatched: 11. The germline CDR1 and CDR2 sequences are SGHTA and FQGNSA. This CDR3 is built from 16 residues. The CDR3 region is CASSLNGASGLYEQYF. The CDR3 region has the DNA TGTGCCAGCAGCTTAAATGGGGCTAGCGGCCTGTACGAGCAGTACTTC.

This chain connects TRBV9 to TRBJ2-2; 7 bases match TRBD1. Germline CDR1 reads SGDLS; CDR2 reads YYNGEE. This CDR3 has 15 amino acids. Unmatched junction bases numbered 8, after V lost 3 bases and J lost 6 bases. The CDR3, as DNA: TGTGCCAGCAGCGGAGGGACAGTCCAGGCCGGGGAGCTGTTTTTT. It yields the protein CASSGGTVQAGELFF.

J is TRBJ1-6 and V is TRBV27, with 7 bases that match TRBD1. This CDR3 region has 15 residues. V shed 6 bases and J 7 bases; nucleotides not matched to a gene: 9. Germline V gives CDR1 MNHEY, CDR2 SMNVEV (reference sequence). The chain's CDR3 is CASRIGGTVNSPLHF. CDR3 coding DNA: TGTGCCAGCAGGATTGGGGGGACAGTGAATTCACCCCTCCACTTT.

The chain is built from TRBV24-1 and TRBJ2-2, with TRBD1 identical over 7 bases. Per germline, CDR1 KGHDR and CDR2 SFDVKD. There are 16 residues in the CDR3. Germline trimming cut 0 bases from V and 3 bases from J; bases unmatched to any gene: 3. For the CDR3, the DNA is TGTGCCACCAGTGATTTGCTAGGGGGCGACACCGGGGAGCTGTTTTTT. Encoded protein: CATSDLLGGDTGELFF.

Concerning this clone itself: It may be a read error: a sequence one base away is much more abundant. The rearrangement uses TRBV7-9 and TRBJ1-4; tentative D call: TRBD1 (5 bases). Germline V CDR1 and CDR2: SEHNR, FQNEAQ (reference sequence). Between the trimmed V and J ends, which lost 5 bases and 7 bases, there was a span of 17 bases. The CDR3 consists of 15 residues. Here the CDR3 DNA reads TGTGCCAGCAGCGAGAGACAGAGAACAATTGAAAAACTGTTTTTT. Translating it yields CASSERQRTIEKLFF.